In its sample, the clone carrying this TCR beta chain was seen a few times. A sample-barcoded 5' primer and a J-beta primer mix were used in a second PCR of roughly 6 to 12 cycles. MiXCR was run by TCRdb on the 5' RACE reads, yielding one entry per CDR3 protein. The sample records 650,000 to 1,000,000 distinct CDR3 sequences, around 34% being singletons. This sample is drawn from a study of blood T cells in healthy people across ages. CDR1 and CDR2 (germline): DFQATT, SNEGSKA (reference sequence). The CDR3 length is 13 residues. The V and J ends lost 0 bases and 7 bases respectively, with 10 bases between them.

J is TRBJ1-5 and V is TRBV20-1; D gene unclear. This receptor was taken from a man aged 18 to 30 in good health. Sequences were obtained from blood. DNA for the CDR3: TGCAGTGCTAGAGATCCCGTACAGCAGCCCCAGCATTTT. Residues: CSARDPVQQPQHF.